Listed below are T cell receptor beta chains from one sample, sequenced in a study of T cell responses to AZD1222 COVID-19 vaccine. Sequenced by immunoSEQ multiplex PCR; TCRdb stores in-frame clones only, minus some. The sample carries about 160,000 clones, approximately 94% recorded once. The sequences come from peripheral blood, collected on day 0 of AZD1222 vaccination. The receptors stem from an adult in good health. The CDR3 runs from the conserved cysteine through the conserved F or W. D genes are given only for firm matches. A clone size is listed for some rows: how often the clone was seen (once, few, many), or a class if it is expanded.

size	V	J	D	DNA	CDR3
-	TRBV5-1	TRBJ1-1	TRBD1	TGCGCCAGCAGACAGGGGATTACTGAAGCTTTCTTT	CASRQGITEAFF
-	TRBV5-4	TRBJ1-2	-	TGTGCCAGCAGCCTCGGGGGGGCCGCCCTTGACTATGGCTACACCTTC	CASSLGGAALDYGYTF
-	TRBV24-1	TRBJ1-5	-	TGTGCCACCAGTGATTCGGGGAATCAGCCCCAGCATTTT	CATSDSGNQPQHF
once	TRBV7-9	TRBJ2-1	TRBD1	TGTGCCAGCAGACGTCGTAACAGGGGGCCCGGCCGAAGCGATGAGCAGTTCTTC	CASRRRNRGPGRSDEQFF
-	TRBV7-9	TRBJ1-2	-	TGTGCCAGCAGCTTAACAAGGGGCTATGGCTACACCTTC	CASSLTRGYGYTF
-	TRBV15	TRBJ2-1	-	TGTGCCACCAGCAGCCCCCCCCACAATGAGCAGTTCTTC	CATSSPPHNEQFF
-	TRBV5-6	TRBJ1-6	-	TGTGCCAGCAGCCGGGAAAAATCTTCACCCCTCCACTTT	CASSREKSSPLHF
-	TRBV7-8	TRBJ1-4	TRBD1	TGTGCCAGCAGCTTGACAGGGTTAGACCGGGAACTGTTTTTT	CASSLTGLDRELFF
once	TRBV10-3	TRBJ1-1	-	TGTGCCATCAAAGGGGGGGGACTTCGGAACACTGAAGCTTTCTTT	CAIKGGGLRNTEAFF
few	TRBV29-1	TRBJ1-2	TRBD1	TGCAGCGTTGATGTGGGACAGGGATTTTCTTATGGCTACACCTTC	CSVDVGQGFSYGYTF
-	TRBV2	TRBJ2-3	-	TGTGCCAGCAGTGGGGTCGGGACGGATACGCAGTATTTT	CASSGVGTDTQYF
-	TRBV3-1/TRBV3-2	TRBJ2-3	-	TGTGCCAGCAGTCAATGGACGGGCACAGATACGCAGTATTTT	CASSQWTGTDTQYF
-	TRBV2	TRBJ1-2	-	TGTGCCAGCAGGCCCGGGGGCGGCTACACCTTC	CASRPGGGYTF
once	TRBV7-9	TRBJ1-1	-	TGTGCCAGCAGCATCGACCCAGGGGCTGGCACTGAAGCTTTCTTT	CASSIDPGAGTEAFF
few	TRBV10-3	TRBJ2-1	-	TGTGCCATCAGTGAACCAGCTTACACATACAATGAGCAGTTCTTC	CAISEPAYTYNEQFF
-	TRBV19	TRBJ1-1	-	TGTGCCAGTTCCGGACAGCCAAACACTGAAGCTTTCTTT	CASSGQPNTEAFF
-	TRBV7-6	TRBJ1-2	-	TGTGCCAGCAGCTTAGCTGGCAGCGACCCCCTTTGGGGCTACACCTTC	CASSLAGSDPLWGYTF
-	TRBV7-2	TRBJ1-2	TRBD1	TGTGCCAGCAGCTTTGGAGGGGCAGGGACAGGGGGCTACACCTTC	CASSFGGAGTGGYTF
-	TRBV5-4	TRBJ2-2	-	TGTGCCAGCAGCCTTTTGGCAGGGAGCACCGGGGAGCTGTTTTTT	CASSLLAGSTGELFF
-	TRBV4-3	TRBJ2-3	-	TGCGCCAGCAGCCTTGAGGGGCCCCACACAGATACGCAGTATTTT	CASSLEGPHTDTQYF
-	TRBV2	TRBJ2-1	TRBD2	TGTGCCAGCAGTGAAGCGAGAGCGGGGGAGCAGTTCTTC	CASSEARAGEQFF
-	TRBV5-4	TRBJ1-1	-	TGTGCCAGCAGTTCTGTGGGGGGGCTGAACACTGAAGCTTTCTTT	CASSSVGGLNTEAFF
once	TRBV28	TRBJ1-1	-	TGTGCCAGCAGTTTCCCCTCGGGGGCGGTGAACACTGAAGCTTTCTTT	CASSFPSGAVNTEAFF
-	TRBV29-1	TRBJ1-1	-	TGCAGCGCCGTACAGGGTAACACTGAAGCTTTCTTT	CSAVQGNTEAFF
-	TRBV12-3/TRBV12-4	TRBJ2-1	-	TGTGCCAGCAGCCCCTTTGGTAGAGAGCAGTTCTTC	CASSPFGREQFF
-	TRBV18	TRBJ1-1	TRBD1	TGTGCCAGCTCACCACCCGCCAGGGGGCCGGGTGAAGCTTTCTTT	CASSPPARGPGEAFF
-	TRBV14	TRBJ1-3	-	TGTGCCAGCAGCCAAAGGGGGGGCGCGCGAAACACCATATATTTT	CASSQRGGARNTIYF
once	TRBV18	TRBJ1-2	TRBD1	TGTGCCAGCTCACCGGGACAGGGAAACTATGGCTACACCTTC	CASSPGQGNYGYTF
-	TRBV5-1	TRBJ1-1	TRBD1	TGCGCCAGCAGCTACGGACAGGACTTAACTGAAGCTTTCTTT	CASSYGQDLTEAFF
-	TRBV18	TRBJ2-5	-	TGTGCCAGCTCCTTGACGGGGGGCATAGAGACCCAGTACTTC	CASSLTGGIETQYF
-	TRBV7-2	TRBJ2-4	-	TGTGCCAGCAGCTTGGGGCAGGGGCGAGGCAAAAACATTCAGTACTTC	CASSLGQGRGKNIQYF